The sequence of this T cell receptor (beta chain) was determined in a study of T cell repertoires in cytomegalovirus infection. Germline V CDR1 and CDR2: SGHTA, FQGNSA. Trimming cost V 1 base and J 4 bases, with 11 bases left between them. The CDR3 covers 14 residues. Concerning this clonotype itself: Its matching antigen is unknown.

From the reads, TCRdb called clonotypes with MiXCR, one entry per CDR3 protein. The sample contains about 69,000 distinct CDR3 sequences, about 29% of which appear only once. The sequenced sample was CD8+ T cells from cultured PBMCs, obtained from culture after CMV antigen stimulation. The chain carries TRBV7-2 and TRBJ2-7; D could derive from TRBD1 or TRBD2 (5 bases each). This receptor was identified in a human donor in good health (CMV status not recorded). Some clones in this sample may be carry-over from other donors' samples. Here the CDR3 DNA reads TGTGCCAGCAGCTTAGGAGGGGTGCTTTACGAGCAGTACTTC. It yields the protein CASSLGGVLYEQYF.